This entry lists 20 T cell receptor beta chains sequenced from one sample in a study of tumor-infiltrating lymphocytes in oesophageal squamous cell carcinoma. One entry per CDR3 protein results from TCRdb running MiXCR on the PCR reads. The sample has around 20,000 distinct CDR3 sequences, less than 45% seen once. Material for sequencing was normal esophageal tissue next to the tumor. These TCRs come from a male donor with esophageal squamous cell carcinoma.

V is TRBV7-2 and J is TRBJ2-2; no reliable D call. Trimming left V 4 bases short and J 6 bases short, with 6 bases between. Germline V gene sequence: CDR1 SGHTA, CDR2 FQGNSA. There are 12 residues in the CDR3. The CDR3 region is CASSSLAGELFF. The CDR3, as DNA: TGTGCCAGCAGCTCCTTAGCCGGGGAGCTGTTTTTT.

This clonotype came up many times. Written as DNA, the CDR3 is TGTGCCAGCAGGACCCTTACTAGCGGATTCACAGATACGCAGTATTTT. Protein: CASRTLTSGFTDTQYF. V gene TRBV27 combines with J gene TRBJ2-3; 8 bases are shared with TRBD2. Germline loops: CDR1 MNHEY, CDR2 SMNVEV (reference sequence). With 6 bases clipped from V and 2 bases from J, the junction kept 10 bases outside the gene matches. This CDR3 has 16 residues.

The CDR3 coding sequence is TGTGCCAGCTCACCCGCTTTTACAGGAGAGGTAGATACGCAGTATTTT. Amino acid sequence: CASSPAFTGEVDTQYF. This chain connects TRBV18 to TRBJ2-3; tentative D call: TRBD1 (5 bases). This CDR3 has 16 residues. V was trimmed by 3 bases and J by 5 bases, leaving 18 bases between them. The germline V gene has CDR1 KGHSH and CDR2 LQKENI.

There are a few counts of this clonotype. The chain joins TRBV7-9 to TRBJ2-1; 8 bases fit TRBD2. Germline CDR1 is SEHNR and CDR2 is FQNEAQ (reference sequence). The CDR3 has 15 residues. Trimming cost V 5 bases and J 0 bases; bases outside gene matches: 3. CDR3 loop: CASSRSGASYNEQFF. DNA of the CDR3: TGTGCCAGCAGCCGTAGCGGGGCCTCCTACAATGAGCAGTTCTTC.

The table lists this clonotype with many counts. The chain links TRBV11-2 to TRBJ2-3; no firm D call. The CDR3 runs to 16 residues. Trimming removed 1 base from V and 0 bases from J, with 11 bases in between. The germline V gene has CDR1 SGHAT and CDR2 FQNNGV. The CDR3 coding sequence is TGTGCCAGCAGCTTAGGTGCGAGTCCTAGCACAGATACGCAGTATTTT. Translation gives CASSLGASPSTDTQYF.

This clonotype was seen more than once but under ten times. The J gene is TRBJ2-1, the V gene TRBV6-1; 7 nucleotides match TRBD1. TRBJ2-7 explains the end of the DNA better; the J call may be wrong. CDR3 length: 15 residues. Germline V CDR1 and CDR2: MNHNS, SASEGT. The DNA for the CDR3 is TGTGCCAGCAGTGTAAACCTAGGACAGGTGTACGAGCAGTACTTC. This codes for CASSVNLGQVYEQYF.

The J gene is TRBJ2-5, the V gene TRBV5-6; 8 bases agree with TRBD2. The end of the DNA is better explained by TRBJ2-1, so the J call may be wrong. This CDR3 is built from 15 residues. CDR1 is SGHDT, CDR2 YYEEEE, per germline. Here the CDR3 reads CASSSSSGWAREQFF. The CDR3 DNA reads TGTGCCAGCAGCTCATCTAGCGGGTGGGCCAGGGAGCAGTTCTTC.

At least ten counts were recorded for this clonotype. The rearrangement links TRBV14 to TRBJ2-1; D uncertain. CDR3 length: 18 amino acids. V lost 1 base and J lost 4, with 20 bases in between. Germline CDR1 is SGHDN and CDR2 is FVKESK. CDR3 protein: CASSQVLSLGRLYNEQFF. CDR3 bases: TGTGCCAGCAGCCAAGTCTTATCCCTGGGTCGGCTATACAATGAGCAGTTCTTC.

V usage is TRBV4-1 and J usage is TRBJ2-7; TRBD1 aligns across 8 bases. The J segment lost 7 bases and the V segment lost 2 bases, leaving 10 bases of the junction unmatched. The CDR3 length is 15 residues. The germline V gene has CDR1 MGHRA and CDR2 YSYEKL. The CDR3: CASSQRDRPVDEQYF. The CDR3 region has the DNA TGCGCCAGCAGCCAAAGGGACAGGCCTGTAGATGAGCAGTACTTC.

This clonotype was seen ten or more times. The chain combines TRBV7-9 with TRBJ2-1; the D is unclear. From germline, CDR1 is SEHNR and CDR2 FQNEAQ (reference sequence). The CDR3 is made up of 15 amino acids. V lost 1 base and J 9 bases, leaving 16 bases between the germline ends. The CDR3 is CASSLDRSVAAEQFF. DNA for the CDR3: TGTGCCAGCAGCTTAGATAGGAGCGTAGCCGCTGAGCAGTTCTTC.

This clonotype was detected a few times. CDR3: CASSQEYGTSTYEQYF. The CDR3, as DNA: TGCGCCAGCAGCCAAGAGTATGGGACTAGCACCTACGAGCAGTACTTC. The V and J genes are TRBV4-3 and TRBJ2-1; 9 bases map to TRBD2. The J call may be mistaken, given a closer DNA end match to TRBJ2-7. Germline CDR1 reads LGHNA; CDR2 reads YSLEER. The CDR3 extends over 16 amino acids.

Remarks on this clonotype: A much larger clone differs by one base, so this may be a read error. This rearrangement joins TRBV11-1 to TRBJ2-7; weak D call: TRBD1 (6 bases). The J call may be mistaken, given a closer DNA end match to TRBJ2-1. The germline V gene has CDR1 SGHAT and CDR2 FQDESV (reference sequence). CDR3 length equals 14 residues. The CDR3 DNA reads TGTGCCAGCAGCCGGGCCAGGGGTTCCTACGAGCAGTTCTTC. It encodes CASSRARGSYEQFF.

Note on this clonotype: The CDR3 carries no conserved terminal phenylalanine or tryptophan, so it likely arises from a read error. The DNA is left out, because the CDR3 cannot be placed on it with certainty; the CDR3 is given as TCRdb lists it. The V gene is TRBV7-3, the J gene TRBJ1-1; the table's D call of TRBD1 was not tested on the DNA. Germline CDR1 is SGHTA and CDR2 is FQGTGA. A total of 16 residues make up the CDR3, ends included. The CDR3 sequence: CASIRRDRGLSSSSAP.

This clonotype was recorded at least ten times. J is TRBJ1-1 and V is TRBV28, with 10 bases identical to TRBD1. Looked up from germline, CDR1 is MDHEN and CDR2 is SYDVKM. Trimming removed 6 bases from V and 3 bases from J; junction bases left unmatched: 4. The CDR3 consists of 14 residues. CDR3 sequence reads: CASSSGQGDTEAFF. The CDR3 coding sequence is TGTGCCAGCAGCTCTGGACAGGGGGACACTGAAGCTTTCTTT.

This clonotype was picked up many times. The chain uses TRBV6-6 and TRBJ1-1, with 8 nucleotides matching TRBD1. The CDR3 totals 17 residues. CDR1 and CDR2 from the germline V gene are MNHNY and SVGAGI (reference sequence). V shed 0 bases and J 1 base; nucleotides not matched to a gene: 7. The CDR3, as DNA: TGTGCCAGCAGTTACTCGATGACAGGGGAATGGAACACTGAAGCTTTCTTT. Translation gives CASSYSMTGEWNTEAFF.

J is TRBJ1-2 and V is TRBV28; 8 bases are shared with TRBD1. This CDR3 contains 13 residues. Germline V gene sequence: CDR1 MDHEN, CDR2 SYDVKM. Trimming at V came to 6 bases and at J to 6 bases, leaving 6 bases not matched to a gene. CDR3 in amino acids: CASRLQGGNGYTF. Here the CDR3 DNA reads TGTGCCAGCAGGTTACAGGGGGGAAATGGCTACACCTTC.

Only one count was recorded for this clonotype. An end of the junction does not agree with germline; a read error may underlie this. The chain is built from TRBV6-1 and TRBJ2-3; D is ambiguous. The DNA end is more similar to TRBJ2-7, so the J call may be wrong. In germline, CDR1 is MNHNS, CDR2 SASEGT. The CDR3 contains 15 residues. For the CDR3, the DNA is TGTGCCAGCAGAGAAGGGATCTCCTACTCCTACGAGCAGTACTTC. Protein product: CASREGISYSYEQYF.

The table lists this clonotype with many counts. The CDR3 DNA sequence: TGTGCCACCAGTGACCCGGGACTCACATACAATGAGCAGTTCTTC. Protein: CATSDPGLTYNEQFF. The V call is TRBV24-1, the J call TRBJ2-1; a possible D gene is TRBD2 (6 bases). Trimming stripped 4 bases from V and 4 bases from J, with 13 bases between. The CDR3 spans 15 residues. Looked up from germline, CDR1 is KGHDR and CDR2 is SFDVKD.

This clonotype is medium-sized by share. The chain couples TRBV6-6 to TRBJ2-6; maybe TRBD1 (5 bases). Trimming removed 2 bases from V and 1 base from J, with 6 bases in between. Germline values: CDR1 MNHNY, CDR2 SVGAGI (reference sequence). The CDR3 covers 15 residues. This CDR3 reads CASSYPGSGANVLTF. CDR3 DNA: TGTGCCAGCAGTTACCCAGGGTCTGGGGCCAACGTCCTGACTTTC.

The CDR3 DNA follows: TGTGCCAGCAGCTTATATGGGCCTCGGGAGCAGTACTTC. It is translated as CASSLYGPREQYF. V usage is TRBV7-2 and J usage is TRBJ2-5; TRBD2 is a possible D gene (6 bases). The CDR3 has 13 residues. Trimming shortened V by 2 bases and J by 11 bases, and 15 bases separated the two germline ends. CDR1 is SGHTA, CDR2 FQGNSA, per germline. Using reference TRBV7-2 and TRBJ2-5 for the parts outside the CDR3, the full variable domain is GAGVSQSPSNKVTEKGKDVELRCDPISGHTALYWYRQSLGQGLEFLIYFQGNSAPDKSGLPSDRFSAERTGGSVSTLTIQRTQQEDSAVYLCASSLYGPREQYFGPGTRLLVL.